This T cell receptor (beta chain) was captured by sequencing in a study of cytomegalovirus exposure and HLA in healthy donors. Looking at the study overall: There were roughly 80 million unique TCRs (from HLA-typed donors) in an early data release.

The CDR3 runs 14 residues. Germline V gene lookup returns CDR1 SQVTM and CDR2 ANQGSEA. Deletions cut 4 bases from V and 5 bases from J, with 15 bases between. The PCR had 60 Vbeta and 13 Jbeta primers. Sequenced by immunoSEQ multiplex PCR; TCRdb stores in-frame clones only, minus some. This sample's table has about 91,000 clones. General study points: The majority of CMV-associated TCR beta chains were reported as apparently HLA-restricted in a later analysis. Earlier analysis yielded a pattern in which most TCR beta V segments were productive about 90% or about 30% of the time.

Comments on this clone: The antigen remains undetermined.

The chain recombines TRBV29-1 with TRBJ1-5, with D perhaps TRBD1 (5 bases). What was sequenced was PBMCs. This TCR was sampled from a woman in her twenties or thirties in good health and CMV-seronegative. CDR3 residues: CSVADNNRDQPQHF. CDR3 DNA: TGCAGCGTTGCGGACAATAATCGGGATCAGCCCCAGCATTTT.